This record covers a single T cell receptor (beta chain). Antigen unknown. TCRdb's table, derived via immunoSEQ multiplex PCR, lists solely in-frame clones and lacks some. The sample records fewer than 60,000 clones, about 90% being singletons. The sample comes from a study of OX40 agonist ivuxolimab in advanced cancers. Trimming pared 7 bases from V and 1 base from J, leaving 5 bases between. The CDR3 contains 12 residues. CDR1 is MNHNY and CDR2 is SVGAGI in the germline V gene (reference sequence). Study results and limitations: Certain nonresponders additionally had low normalized T-cell clonal expansion.

The clonotype comes from an adult with an advanced solid tumor such as melanoma, head and neck, liver or kidney cancer. This rearrangement joins TRBV6-6 to TRBJ1-5, with D unclear. Sample: CD4+ or CD8+ T cells sorted from blood, taken in a trial of the OX40 agonist ivuxolimab. The CDR3 region is CASTESNQPQHF. The DNA for the CDR3 is TGTGCCAGCACAGAAAGCAATCAGCCCCAGCATTTT.